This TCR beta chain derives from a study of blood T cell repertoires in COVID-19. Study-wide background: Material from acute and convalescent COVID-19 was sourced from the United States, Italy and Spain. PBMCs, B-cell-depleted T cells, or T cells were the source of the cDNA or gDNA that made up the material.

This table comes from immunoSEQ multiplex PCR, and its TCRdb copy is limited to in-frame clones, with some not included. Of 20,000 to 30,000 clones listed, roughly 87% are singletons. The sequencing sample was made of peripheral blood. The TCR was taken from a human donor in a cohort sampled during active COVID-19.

CDR3 loop: CASSPPPRLAVYNEQFF. CDR3 bases: TGTGCCAGCAGCCCCCCGCCCAGACTAGCGGTTTACAATGAGCAGTTCTTC. V and J are TRBV7-9 and TRBJ2-1; 9 nucleotides line up with TRBD2. The CDR3 has 17 residues. Germline V gene lookup returns CDR1 SEHNR and CDR2 FQNEAQ (reference sequence). Unmatched junction bases numbered 12, after V lost 5 bases and J lost 4 bases.